This paragraph covers one T cell receptor beta chain sequence. Its antigen is unknown. Additional DNA sequences in this sample encode the identical CDR3. The data originate from a study of a mutant IDH1 vaccine in newly diagnosed glioma. Study overall: Either 4-6 weeks after radiotherapy alone or alongside temozolomide, vaccination was begun. Pretreatment consisted of radiotherapy, temozolomide, or both, with most receiving both.

Measured with immunoSEQ multiplex PCR; TCRdb has only the in-frame clones, and not every one. The sample lists some 62,000 clones, 75% to 90% seen once, with 3.8% in the top ten. The time point was: week 47, end of study. The content of each vaccine dose was 300 ug of mutant IDH1 20-mer peptide, and topical imiquimod accompanied it. Germline CDR1 reads SGHKS; CDR2 reads YYEKEE (reference sequence). This CDR3 is 15 amino acids long. Trimming cost V 0 bases and J 4 bases; bases outside gene matches: 6. Broader study findings: With respect to changes in top peripheral T cell clonotypes, pseudoprogression seemed unrelated. Across multiple MHC alleles, 90% to 95% of patients had vaccine-induced responses.

The clonotype comes from a man younger than 40 with glioma. The chain links TRBV5-5 to TRBJ1-2, with 7 nucleotides matching TRBD1. Sequences were derived from PBMCs, sampled from a glioma patient whose treatment included an IDH1 peptide vaccine. The CDR3 bases are TGTGCCAGCAGCTTGGACAGGGGAGTTACCTATGGCTACACCTTC. The encoded protein is CASSLDRGVTYGYTF.